This T cell receptor (beta chain) was obtained from a study of blood T cell repertoires in COVID-19. The wider study: Samples representing acute and convalescent COVID-19 were sourced from the United States, Italy and Spain. The cDNA or gDNA used as material had been derived from T cells, B-cell-depleted T cells, or PBMCs.

Per the original data handling: Reference gene primer amplification yielded estimated nucleated cell counts. Assay: immunoSEQ multiplex PCR; the TCRdb copy retains only in-frame clones and omits some. For V, J and clone size, that table is used; D and trimming come from the DNA. The sample shows 100,000 to 150,000 clones, 80% of them seen only once. The CDR3 sequence is 15 residues long. Between the trimmed V and J ends, which lost 5 bases and 4 bases, there was a span of 14 bases. In germline, CDR1 is MNHEY, CDR2 SMNVEV (reference sequence). The specimen was peripheral blood. The TCR sequence derives from a man aged 60 to 75 with active or convalescent COVID-19. The V gene is TRBV27, the J gene TRBJ2-2, with D tentatively TRBD1 (6 bases). The CDR3 region is CASSTGSLGTGELFF. CDR3 nucleotides: TGTGCCAGCAGTACAGGGTCCCTGGGCACCGGGGAGCTGTTTTTT.